This section outlines one T cell receptor beta chain sequence together with its context. Its antigen is currently unknown. The sample is drawn from a study of blood T cells in healthy people across ages. Notes on the study in general: Naive T cell percentage showed a strong correlation with TCR beta diversity. Reliance upon unsorted PBMCs precluded definitive naive versus antigen-experienced comparison.

Using a J-beta primer mix together with a sample-barcoded 5' primer, a second PCR was run for roughly 6 to 11 cycles. TCRdb called the 5' RACE reads again in MiXCR, with one record for every CDR3 protein. The table shows over 600,000 distinct CDR3 sequences, with less than 60% occurring only once. The CDR3 is 14 amino acids. Germline-derived CDR1 and CDR2 are LGHNA and YSLEER. V lost 7 bases, J lost 7 bases, and 17 bases lay in between. Sequenced: blood. The receptor's source is a man older than 75 in good health. The rearrangement links TRBV4-3 to TRBJ1-5, with D perhaps matching TRBD1 (5 bases). CDR3 DNA: TGCGCCAGCATTAGGGACCTACGGAGCCAGCCCCAGCATTTT. Protein product: CASIRDLRSQPQHF.